Listed below are T cell receptor beta chains from one sample, sequenced in a study of blood T cells in healthy people across ages. Via MiXCR, TCRdb re-called the 5' RACE reads, giving one row per CDR3 protein. The sample includes about 800,000 distinct CDR3 sequences, 25% of them seen just once. The sample was also reused in another study, on T cells of mothers and their children.

What was sequenced was blood. The receptors derive from a boy aged 5-17 years in good health. CDR3s include the opening cysteine and the closing phenylalanine or tryptophan. D genes are given only for firm matches. For some rows the clone size is stated as once, few or many, or as a class when expanded; others skip it.

clone_size,v_call,j_call,d_call,cdr3_nt,cdr3_aa
-,TRBV4-3,TRBJ2-1,TRBD2,TGCGCCAGCAGCCAAGATGGGGCTAGCGGGAGTGATGAGCAGTTCTTC,CASSQDGASGSDEQFF
-,TRBV30,TRBJ2-2,-,TGTGCCTGGAACGGAGGCACCGGGGAGCTGTTTTTT,CAWNGGTGELFF
-,TRBV28,TRBJ2-4,-,TGTGCCAGCACAGCGGCCAAAAACATTCAGTACTTC,CASTAAKNIQYF
-,TRBV5-1,TRBJ2-5,TRBD1,TGCGCCAGCAGCTTGGCCCGGGACAGGCTAGGAGAGACCCAGTACTTC,CASSLARDRLGETQYF
-,TRBV29-1,TRBJ2-1,-,TGCAGCGTTGGAGGGTCGGGGGAGTTCTACAATGAGCAGTTCTTC,CSVGGSGEFYNEQFF
-,TRBV24-1,TRBJ2-1,-,TGTGCCACCAGTGATTTGGAGGGAGTGGAGCAGTTCTTC,CATSDLEGVEQFF
few,TRBV11-2,TRBJ2-3,TRBD1,TGTGCCAGCAGCGACGGACAGGTCCCTAGCACAGATACGCAGTATTTT,CASSDGQVPSTDTQYF
-,TRBV5-1,TRBJ2-4,-,TGCGCCAGCAGCTTGGTTGCCCCCCGAGGAGGAAACATTCAGTACTTC,CASSLVAPRGGNIQYF
-,TRBV7-9,TRBJ2-3,-,TGTGCCAGCAGCTTAGAAGCACGGAGATACACAGATACGCAGTATTTT,CASSLEARRYTDTQYF
-,TRBV10-3,TRBJ2-5,TRBD2,TGTGCCATCAGTGAGCCGGCTACTAGCGGAGTAGAGACCCAGTACTTC,CAISEPATSGVETQYF
-,TRBV5-1,TRBJ2-3,-,TGCGCCAGCAGCTTTTTGAGGGTTGCGACAGATACGCAGTATTTT,CASSFLRVATDTQYF
few,TRBV14,TRBJ2-1,-,TGTGCCAGCAGCCAAGATTACCTCTCCTACAATGAGCAGTTCTTC,CASSQDYLSYNEQFF
-,TRBV3-1,TRBJ2-2,-,TGTGCCAGCAGCCAAGGTCGAGGGGTAATTAACACCGGGGAGCTGTTTTTT,CASSQGRGVINTGELFF
-,TRBV20-1,TRBJ2-5,-,TGCAGTGCTCGAGTTTTAGCGCGGGTCCAAGAGACCCAGTACTTC,CSARVLARVQETQYF
-,TRBV3-1,TRBJ2-1,-,TGTGCCAGCAGCCAGGGAGGTAGCGGAAACTCCTACAATGAGCAGTTCTTC,CASSQGGSGNSYNEQFF
few,TRBV6-4,TRBJ2-5,-,TGTGCCAGCAGCATCAGGGGGAGGTACCAAGAGACCCAGTACTTC,CASSIRGRYQETQYF
-,TRBV4-3,TRBJ2-1,TRBD2,TGCGCCAGCAGCCAAGACCGGGCTAGCGGGGGGGAATACAATGAGCAGTTCTTC,CASSQDRASGGEYNEQFF
few,TRBV9,TRBJ2-5,-,TGTGCCAGCAGCCCACAGGACGTTGAGGGGGAGACCCAGTACTTC,CASSPQDVEGETQYF
-,TRBV6-5,TRBJ2-5,TRBD2,TGTGCCAGCAGTTACTCGGCTAGCGGGAGGGCAGAGACCCAGTACTTC,CASSYSASGRAETQYF
-,TRBV25-1,TRBJ1-1,-,TGTGCCAGCACCCTGAACAGGGCTGGTGATGGGTTCTTT,CASTLNRAGDGFF
few,TRBV28,TRBJ2-7,-,TGTGCCAGCAGTTTGGACGCCGGCCACGAGCAGTACTTC,CASSLDAGHEQYF
few,TRBV20-1,TRBJ2-2,TRBD2,TGCAGTGCTAGAGTCTCTAGCGGGAGCTACGGGGAGCTGTTTTTT,CSARVSSGSYGELFF
-,TRBV13,TRBJ2-7,TRBD2,TGTGCCAGCAGCTTTAACGGCGGGAGCCTCTACGAGCAGTACTTC,CASSFNGGSLYEQYF
-,TRBV28,TRBJ2-7,-,TGTGCCAGCAGTTTAGGTGGGACGCCATCCTACGAGCAGTACTTC,CASSLGGTPSYEQYF
-,TRBV6-5,TRBJ1-1,TRBD1,TGTGCCAGCAGTTACCTTTACAGGGGGAACACTGAAGCTTTCTTT,CASSYLYRGNTEAFF
-,TRBV6-2/TRBV6-3,TRBJ2-7,TRBD1,TGTGCCAGCAGTTATTTCGACAGGGAACACGAGCAGTACTTC,CASSYFDREHEQYF
-,TRBV7-2,TRBJ1-5,-,TGTGCCAGCAGCTTCCGGGCCAGTAATCAGCCCCAGCATTTT,CASSFRASNQPQHF
few,TRBV12-3/TRBV12-4,TRBJ2-5,TRBD1,TGTGCCAGCAGTTCCGGACAGGAGCGACAAGAGACCCAGTACTTC,CASSSGQERQETQYF
-,TRBV5-1,TRBJ1-2,-,TGCGCCAGCAGCTTGGACGGATTACCTAACTATGGCTACACCTTC,CASSLDGLPNYGYTF
-,TRBV29-1,TRBJ2-7,-,TGCAGCGCGGGAGTAGGCTACGAGCAGTACTTC,CSAGVGYEQYF
few,TRBV29-1,TRBJ2-1,-,TGCAGCGTTGAAGAACGGAGCTCCTACAATGAGCAGTTCTTC,CSVEERSSYNEQFF
-,TRBV5-1,TRBJ2-5,-,TGCGCCAGCAGCTTGGTACAGGTCACAGAGACCCAGTACTTC,CASSLVQVTETQYF
-,TRBV20-1,TRBJ2-7,-,TGCGGTGCTATCGGATGGGGCGGAATCGAGCAGAACTTC,CGAIGWGGIEQNF
few,TRBV27,TRBJ1-5,-,TGTGCCAGCAGTTTCACTCCAGGACAGCCCCAGCATTTT,CASSFTPGQPQHF
-,TRBV15,TRBJ2-5,-,TGTACCACCAGCAGAGGGGGAGAGAGTCGGGAGACCCAGTACTTC,CTTSRGGESRETQYF
-,TRBV6-5,TRBJ1-2,-,TGTGCCAGCAGTTACTCGAGACAGGCCTATGGCTACACCTTC,CASSYSRQAYGYTF
-,TRBV20-1,TRBJ2-7,TRBD2,TGCAGTGCTAGAGATGGGGGGAAGCTAGCGGGAGTATCCGACGAGCAGTACTTC,CSARDGGKLAGVSDEQYF
many,TRBV7-3,TRBJ2-3,-,TGTGCCAGCAGCTTTGGAGTCACAGATACGCAGTATTTT,CASSFGVTDTQYF
few,TRBV3-1,TRBJ2-5,TRBD2,TGTGCCAGCAGCTCGACTAGCGGGGGAGAGACCCAGTACTTC,CASSSTSGGETQYF
-,TRBV20-1,TRBJ2-5,-,TGCAGTGCTTACAGGGAGGGAAGGCAAGAGACCCAGTACTTC,CSAYREGRQETQYF
-,TRBV7-9,TRBJ2-1,-,TGTGCCAGCAGCTTAGGAGCGGAGACCTACAATGAGCAGTTCTTC,CASSLGAETYNEQFF
-,TRBV29-1,TRBJ2-7,-,TGCAGCGTCGGCGTTGACAAGGGCCGAGACTACGAGCAGTACTTC,CSVGVDKGRDYEQYF
few,TRBV10-3,TRBJ2-7,-,TGTGCCATCAGTGGGGAACAGGGATATCCGGCCTACGAGCAGTACTTC,CAISGEQGYPAYEQYF
-,TRBV7-9,TRBJ2-3,TRBD1,TGTGCCAGCGGGGGACAGGGGGCAGGAGATACGCAGTATTTT,CASGGQGAGDTQYF
-,TRBV5-1,TRBJ2-5,-,TGCGCCAGCAGCTTGGAACCGGGCCCCTTCGGGGAGACCCAGTACTTC,CASSLEPGPFGETQYF
few,TRBV5-1,TRBJ2-1,TRBD2,TGCGCCAGCAGCGCGACTAGCGGGGGACTTAATGAGCAGTTCTTC,CASSATSGGLNEQFF
few,TRBV20-1,TRBJ2-2,-,TGCAGTGCTAGCAGATTAGAGGGATACACCGGGGAGCTGTTTTTT,CSASRLEGYTGELFF
few,TRBV5-1,TRBJ2-5,-,TGCGCCAGCAGCTGGGGTCCTCGGGGAGAGACCCAGTACTTC,CASSWGPRGETQYF
few,TRBV7-4,TRBJ1-4,-,TGTGCCAGCAGCCCCAGGACACAGGTTTTCCCTCTCGGAGGACTGTTTTTT,CASSPRTQVFPLGGLFF
-,TRBV5-4,TRBJ2-7,-,TGTGCCAGCAGCTTGGAGATAACAGGGCCCTACGAGCAGTACTTC,CASSLEITGPYEQYF
-,TRBV7-8,TRBJ2-1,TRBD2,TGTGCCAGCAGCTTAGGTTCTAGCGGGGGGGCTGTTTACAATGAGCAGTTCTTC,CASSLGSSGGAVYNEQFF
few,TRBV9,TRBJ2-1,-,TGTGCCAGCAGCGGCTGGGACTCCCCGGGGGATGAGCAGTTCTTC,CASSGWDSPGDEQFF
-,TRBV7-9,TRBJ2-1,-,TGTGCCAGCAGCTTAGAATTAGGGAATGAGCAGTTCTTC,CASSLELGNEQFF
-,TRBV5-1,TRBJ2-1,-,TGCGCCAGCAGCTTGGCCGCAGGGTACTACAATGAGCAGTTCTTC,CASSLAAGYYNEQFF